Following are 16 T cell receptor beta chains from one sample sequenced in a study of CD8 T cells in ankylosing spondylitis. Regarding the study as a whole: Ankylosing spondylitis blood appeared to carry a characteristic TCR beta motif of several highly homologous variants.

The antigens these receptors bind are not known. TCRdb re-called the 5' RACE reads through MiXCR, storing one row per CDR3 protein. The top ten hold under 7.5% of the sample, which has approximately 540,000 distinct CDR3 sequences, 12% seen once. The specimen was blood, either unsorted or a sorted T cell fraction (not recorded which). Receptor source: a male donor with ankylosing spondylitis.

The chain is built from TRBV5-1 and TRBJ2-7; 9 bases map to TRBD1. V lost 4 bases and J lost 2; bases outside the gene matches: 7. CDR1 and CDR2 from the germline V gene are SGHRS and YFSETQ. CDR3 length: 15 residues. CDR3 residues: CASSRGTGQPYEQYV. Here the CDR3 DNA reads TGCGCCAGCAGCCGCGGGACAGGGCAACCCTACGAGCAGTACGTC.

This clonotype was counted a few times. V and J are TRBV28 and TRBJ1-5, with TRBD1 matching over 11 bases. CDR3 length: 16 residues. The V and J ends lost 6 bases and 5 bases, in that order; junction bases with no gene match: 9. Germline-derived CDR1 and CDR2 are MDHEN and SYDVKM. The CDR3 nucleotides are TGTGCCAGCAGATCAAACCCGGGACAGGGGGATCAGCCCCAGCATTTT. This sequence encodes CASRSNPGQGDQPQHF.

The chain carries TRBV20-1 and TRBJ2-5, with 7 nucleotides matching TRBD1. The CDR3 is 14 residues long. V lost 6 bases to trimming and J lost 3 bases; unmatched junction nucleotides: 10. From germline, CDR1 is DFQATT and CDR2 SNEGSKA (reference sequence). In DNA form, the CDR3 reads TGCAGTGCCCTGAACCAGGGGGTGAAAGAGACCCAGTACTTC. The encoded protein is CSALNQGVKETQYF.

The chain couples TRBV20-1 to TRBJ2-3; 9 bases are a match to TRBD2. Germline V gene lookup returns CDR1 DFQATT and CDR2 SNEGSKA (reference sequence). The V and J ends lost 5 bases and 2 bases, in that order; junction bases with no gene match: 8. The CDR3 is 15 residues long. The CDR3: CSAADLAGSTDTQYF. As DNA, the CDR3 is TGCAGTGCTGCCGACCTAGCGGGATCCACAGATACGCAGTATTTT.

The chain combines TRBV9 with TRBJ1-2; 8 nucleotides align to TRBD1. V lost 5 bases to trimming and J lost 10 bases; unmatched junction nucleotides: 13. Germline CDR1 reads SGDLS; CDR2 reads YYNGEE. The CDR3 has 14 amino acids. This chain's CDR3 is CASSPGTGYPDYTF. DNA for the CDR3: TGTGCCAGCAGTCCAGGGACAGGCTACCCTGACTACACCTTC.

This clonotype has only a few counts. This sequence joins TRBV6-1 and TRBJ1-1; D is uncertain. The CDR3 covers 12 residues. The V gene lost 2 bases and the J gene lost 5 bases, with 6 bases spanning the gap. Per germline, CDR1 MNHNS and CDR2 SASEGT. The CDR3 is CASSERRTEAFF. CDR3 coding DNA: TGTGCCAGCAGTGAACGCCGGACTGAAGCTTTCTTT.

This clonotype came up a few times. This sequence joins TRBV10-2 and TRBJ2-3, with D perhaps assigned TRBD1 or TRBD2 (6 bases each). The CDR3 is 15 residues long. Trimming took 10 bases from V and 1 from J, leaving 18 bases between them. CDR1 and CDR2 (germline): WSHSY, SAAADI. The CDR3 DNA sequence: TGCGCCATCTCAGAGGGGGGAGGCGGCACAGATACGCAGTATTTT. This gives the protein CAISEGGGGTDTQYF.

The chain employs TRBV11-2 and TRBJ1-6, with D unresolved. Trimming removed 3 bases at V and 1 base at J, with 10 bases between. This CDR3 region has 16 residues. Germline V CDR1 and CDR2: SGHAT, FQNNGV. The CDR3 sequence: CASSFYPSSYNSPLHF. The DNA of the CDR3 is TGTGCCAGCAGCTTTTACCCCTCGTCCTATAATTCACCCCTCCACTTT.

This clonotype appeared a few times. J is TRBJ2-3 and V is TRBV11-3, with D uncertain. Germline-derived CDR1 and CDR2 are SGHNT and YENEEA. There are 14 residues in the CDR3. V lost 5 bases to trimming and J lost 6 bases, with 15 bases between them. CDR3 bases: TGTGCCAGCAGCCAACTTCGGGCCTCGGATACGCAGTATTTT. Its translation is CASSQLRASDTQYF.

The J gene is TRBJ2-1, the V gene TRBV11-1; the match to TRBD1 covers 8 bases. Trimming removed 4 bases from V and 1 base from J; junction bases left unmatched: 9. The CDR3 sequence is 17 residues long. CDR1 is SGHAT, CDR2 FQDESV, per germline (reference sequence). The CDR3 here is CASSSIGQGFSYNEQFF. The CDR3 DNA reads as TGTGCCAGCAGCTCCATTGGACAGGGCTTTTCCTACAATGAGCAGTTCTTC.

This chain uses TRBV6-1 with TRBJ2-7; D unclear. Germline CDR1 MNHNS, CDR2 SASEGT. The CDR3 extends over 15 amino acids. V gave up 1 base and J gave up 4 bases, with 14 bases separating them. The CDR3 nucleotides read TGTGCCAGCAGTGAAGGGCCTAGTGAATATTACGAGCAGTACGTC. It codes for CASSEGPSEYYEQYV.

The chain carries TRBV27 and TRBJ2-2; D might be TRBD1 (5 bases). In germline, CDR1 is MNHEY, CDR2 SMNVEV (reference sequence). The V and J ends lost 6 bases and 2 bases respectively, with 16 bases between them. The CDR3 consists of 16 residues. In nucleotides, the CDR3 is TGTGCCAGCAGCTCTGGGGCGATGGTCAACACCGGGGAGCTGTTTTTT. Its protein is CASSSGAMVNTGELFF.

In this sample, this clonotype turned up a few times. The chain is built from TRBV29-1 and TRBJ2-5; 8 bases map to TRBD2. The germline V gene encodes CDR1 SQVTM and CDR2 ANQGSEA. The CDR3 covers 12 residues. Trimming cost V 6 bases and J 4 bases; bases outside gene matches: 4. CDR3 residues: CSVRLAGETQYF. The DNA for the CDR3 is TGCAGCGTGCGCCTAGCGGGAGAGACCCAGTACTTC.

This clonotype was observed a few times. J is TRBJ2-1 and V is TRBV12-3 or TRBV12-4; a possible D gene is TRBD2 (6 bases). Trimming took 6 bases from V and 12 from J, leaving 24 bases between them. The CDR3 sequence is 15 residues long. CDR3 in amino acids: CASSPLFSGNIGQFF. CDR3 DNA: TGTGCCAGCAGCCCCTTATTTAGCGGCAATATAGGGCAGTTCTTC.

V gene TRBV6-5 combines with J gene TRBJ1-5; no clear D gene. The CDR3 runs 14 residues. With 4 bases removed from V and 0 bases from J, the gap between germline ends came to 7 bases. In germline, CDR1 is MNHEY, CDR2 SVGAGI. Written as DNA, the CDR3 is TGTGCCAGCAGTTGGCTATATAGCAATCAGCCCCAGCATTTT. It codes for CASSWLYSNQPQHF.

This clonotype was observed a handful of times. The V call is TRBV2, the J call TRBJ2-1; 7 bases match TRBD2. This CDR3 has 20 residues. Germline trimming cut 6 bases from V and 4 bases from J; bases unmatched to any gene: 24. Germline CDR1 reads SNHLY; CDR2 reads FYNNEI. The CDR3 nucleotides read TGTGCCAGCAGGGGAGCTCCGGGACTATCTACCGAACGACGATACAATGAGCAGTTCTTC. It encodes CASRGAPGLSTERRYNEQFF.